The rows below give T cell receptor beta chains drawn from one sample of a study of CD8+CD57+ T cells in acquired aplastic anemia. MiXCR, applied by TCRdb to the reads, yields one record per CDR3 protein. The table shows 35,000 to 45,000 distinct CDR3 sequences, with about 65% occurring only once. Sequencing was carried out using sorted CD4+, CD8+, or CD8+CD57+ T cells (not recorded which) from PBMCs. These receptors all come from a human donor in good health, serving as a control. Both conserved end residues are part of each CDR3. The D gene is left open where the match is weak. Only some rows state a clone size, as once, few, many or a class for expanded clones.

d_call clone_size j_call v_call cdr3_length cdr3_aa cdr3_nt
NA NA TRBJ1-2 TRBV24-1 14 CATSDSESPNGYTF TGTGCCACCAGTGATTCAGAAAGCCCCAATGGCTACACCTTC
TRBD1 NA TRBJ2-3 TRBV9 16 CASSVATRDSSDTQYF TGTGCCAGCAGCGTAGCTACGAGGGACAGTTCAGATACGCAGTATTTT
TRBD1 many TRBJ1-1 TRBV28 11 CASSRDREAFF TGTGCCAGCAGCCGGGACAGAGAAGCTTTCTTT
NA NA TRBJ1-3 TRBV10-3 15 CAISPAQGAGNTIYF TGTGCCATCAGTCCAGCACAGGGCGCTGGAAACACCATATATTTT
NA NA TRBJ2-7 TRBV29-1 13 CNVAYSSSYEQYF TGCAACGTTGCGTACAGCTCATCCTACGAGCAGTACTTC
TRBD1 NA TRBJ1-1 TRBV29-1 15 CSVGTGGFLNTEAFF TGCAGCGTTGGGACAGGGGGCTTTCTGAACACTGAAGCTTTCTTT
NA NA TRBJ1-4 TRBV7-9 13 CAIRTPAHEKLFF TGTGCCATCCGGACACCCGCACATGAAAAACTGTTTTTT
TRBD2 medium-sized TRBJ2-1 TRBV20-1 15 CSARDRGGGYNEQFF TGCAGTGCTAGAGATCGCGGGGGAGGATACAATGAGCAGTTCTTC
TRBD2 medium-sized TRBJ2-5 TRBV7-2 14 CASSLRLAEETQYF TGTGCCAGCAGCTTGAGACTAGCGGAAGAGACCCAGTACTTC
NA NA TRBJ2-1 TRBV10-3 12 CASSVQGGEQFF TGTGCCAGCAGTGTTCAAGGGGGTGAGCAGTTCTTC
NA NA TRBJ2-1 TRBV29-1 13 CSVGGLAGNERFF TGCAGCGTTGGGGGTCTAGCAGGCAATGAGCGGTTCTTC
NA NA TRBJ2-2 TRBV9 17 CASSVASLASITGELFF TGTGCCAGCAGCGTAGCCAGTCTAGCATCCATCACCGGGGAGCTGTTTTTT
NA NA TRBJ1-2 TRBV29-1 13 CSVGDRTNYGYTF TGCAGCGTCGGAGACAGGACTAACTATGGCTACACCTTC
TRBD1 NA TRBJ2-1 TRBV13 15 CASSIPGQKYNKQFF TGTGCCAGCAGCATACCGGGACAGAAGTACAATAAGCAATTCTTC
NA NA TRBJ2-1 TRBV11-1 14 CASSSGTRSVEQFF TGCGCCAGCAGTTCCGGGACTCGGAGTGTGGAGCAGTTCTTC
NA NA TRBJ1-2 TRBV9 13 CASSVGVRDGYTF TGTGCCAGCAGCGTAGGGGTCAGGGATGGCTACACCTTC